The clone carrying this T cell receptor beta chain has a count of ten or more. Unique molecular identifiers tagged the TCRbeta library. MiXCR, run by TCRdb on the PCR reads, gives a single entry per CDR3 protein. The sample has over 200,000 distinct CDR3 sequences; 8% to 9.5% are singletons. The germline V and J ends were trimmed by 0 bases and 1 base, with 7 bases remaining between them. Germline V gene sequence: CDR1 SGHRS, CDR2 YFSETQ. The CDR3 has 14 residues. This specimen comes from a study of T-cell reconstitution after alpha-beta-depleted transplantation in children. The V call is TRBV5-1, the J call TRBJ1-1; D gene ambiguous. The clonotype was recovered from a human donor who donated a stem cell graft to a child with acute lymphoblastic leukemia. The input for sequencing was PBMCs from the stem cell graft donor, taken from the stem cell graft. The CDR3 is CASSLDSRNTEAFF. The DNA of the CDR3 is TGCGCCAGCAGCTTGGATTCACGGAACACTGAAGCTTTCTTT.